Below are 18 T cell receptor beta chains sequenced from a single sample in a study of molecular identifiers for immune sequencing clone quantification. Via MiXCR, TCRdb re-called the PCR reads, giving one row per CDR3 protein. The sample lists more than 300,000 distinct CDR3 sequences; roughly 23% were seen once. The sequenced material came from naive CD8+ T cells from blood, with Jurkat cell RNA spiked in. Subset noted: FACS-sorted CD8+CD4-CCR7+CD45RA+ naive T cells. The receptors here all came from a human donor in good health. Some libraries in this study had Jurkat cell RNA spiked in.

This clonotype occurred many times. The chain is built from TRBV29-1 and TRBJ1-1, with D maybe TRBD1 (6 bases). V lost 3 bases and J 5 bases, leaving 7 bases between the germline ends. Germline values: CDR1 SQVTM, CDR2 ANQGSEA. The CDR3 contains 11 residues. CDR3 DNA sequence: TGCAGCGTTGATAGGGGGACTGAAGCTTTCTTT. This translates into CSVDRGTEAFF.

With regard to this clonotype: This could be a read error, since a much larger clone is one nucleotide away. The chain recombines TRBV2 with TRBJ1-1; no clear D gene. This CDR3 has 14 amino acids. Looked up from germline, CDR1 is SNHLY and CDR2 is FYNNEI. The CDR3 DNA is TGTGCCAGCAAGACGGGCTACATGAACACTGAAGCTCTCTTT. Translation gives CASKTGYMNTEALF. Variable domain in full (rest from reference TRBV2 and TRBJ1-1): EPEVTQTPSHQVTQMGQEVILRCVPISNHLYFYWYRQILGQKVEFLVSFYNNEISEKSEIFDDQFSVERPDGSNFTLKIRSTKLEDSAMYFCASKTGYMNTEALFGQGTRLTVV.

Ten or more counts support this clonotype. The chain carries TRBV5-1 and TRBJ1-5, with TRBD1 matching over 7 bases. CDR1 and CDR2 (germline): SGHRS, YFSETQ. Trimming cost V 0 bases and J 5 bases; bases outside gene matches: 5. The CDR3 runs to 15 residues. The CDR3 here is CASSLGQGLDQPQHF. As DNA, the CDR3 is TGCGCCAGCAGCTTGGGACAGGGCTTAGATCAGCCCCAGCATTTT.

The chain employs TRBV6-1 and TRBJ2-3; D gene uncertain. In germline, CDR1 is MNHNS, CDR2 SASEGT. V was trimmed by 9 bases and J by 0 bases, leaving 16 bases between them. This CDR3 is built from 15 residues. The CDR3 protein is CASGQYLTSTDTQYF. The CDR3 coding sequence is TGTGCCAGTGGTCAATATCTAACTAGCACAGATACGCAGTATTTT.

CDR3 nucleotide sequence: TGCGCCAGCAGCCAAGAGGCTGTGTCAGGGGACACCTACGAGCAGTACTTC. This sequence encodes CASSQEAVSGDTYEQYF. This chain connects TRBV4-3 to TRBJ2-7; tentatively, D is TRBD1 (6 bases). From germline, CDR1 is LGHNA and CDR2 YSLEER. V was clipped by 0 bases and J by 2 bases, with 17 bases between them. CDR3 length equals 17 residues.

Notes on this clonotype: A much larger clone lies one base from this, so it may be a read error. The chain carries TRBV19 and TRBJ2-3, with a possible D match to TRBD2 (5 bases). The CDR3 extends over 15 amino acids. CDR1 is LNHDA and CDR2 is SQIVND in the germline V gene (reference sequence). V was cut by 3 bases and J by 4 bases, with 14 bases left in between. Here the CDR3 DNA reads TGTGCCAGTAGTATCTTCGCGGGTAGCGCAGATACGCAGTATTTT. Amino acids: CASSIFAGSADTQYF.

This clonotype has only a few counts. This chain connects TRBV7-9 to TRBJ2-3, with 8 bases fitting TRBD1. Per the germline V gene, CDR1 is SEHNR and CDR2 is FQNEAQ (reference sequence). This CDR3 comprises 17 residues. V dropped 5 bases and J dropped 4; count of bases not matched to a gene: 14. The CDR3 DNA is TGTGCCAGCAGCCCACCCCCCGGCAGGGGGCATTCAGATACGCAGTATTTT. Its translation: CASSPPPGRGHSDTQYF.

This clonotype turned up a few times. CDR3 bases: TGTGCCAGCAGCCAACTAGCGGGAGTGGGTGAGCAGTTCTTC. Translation gives CASSQLAGVGEQFF. The J gene is TRBJ2-1, the V gene TRBV3-1, with 10 bases that match TRBD2. Germline V gene data show CDR1 as LGHDT and CDR2 as YNNKEL (reference sequence). The junction had 4 bases not matched to a gene; V was cut back by 2 bases and J by 9 bases. The CDR3 sequence is 14 residues long.

This clonotype came up a few times. V is TRBV27 and J is TRBJ2-3; D might be TRBD1 (6 bases). Germline CDR1 MNHEY, CDR2 SMNVEV (reference sequence). V lost 2 bases to trimming and J lost 3 bases, with 18 bases between them. The CDR3 extends over 17 amino acids. The CDR3 nucleotides are TGTGCCAGCAGTTTAATTGGCCCAGGGGAAGTGACAGATACGCAGTATTTT. Protein: CASSLIGPGEVTDTQYF.

The chain has TRBV10-3 and TRBJ2-1; no firm D call. CDR3 size: 15 residues. V was cut by 5 bases and J by 0 bases, with 11 bases left in between. Germline V lookup: CDR1 ENHRY, CDR2 SYGVKD. The CDR3 coding sequence is TGTGCCATCAGTTTTTCAGGCTTCTCCTACAATGAGCAGTTCTTC. This gives the protein CAISFSGFSYNEQFF.

This clonotype was seen at least ten times. V gene TRBV19 combines with J gene TRBJ1-4; D perhaps matches TRBD1 (6 bases). Germline V gene sequence: CDR1 LNHDA, CDR2 SQIVND (reference sequence). The CDR3 runs 17 residues. Trimming cost V 6 bases and J 0 bases, with 17 bases left between them. CDR3 sequence: CASRLGEGGSTNEKLFF. Here the CDR3 DNA reads TGTGCCAGTAGATTAGGGGAGGGGGGTTCAACTAATGAAAAACTGTTTTTT. Supplemented by reference TRBV19 and TRBJ1-4, the full variable domain reads DGGITQSPKYLFRKEGQNVTLSCEQNLNHDAMYWYRQDPGQGLRLIYYSQIVNDFQKGDIAEGYSVSREKKESFPLTVTSAQKNPTAFYLCASRLGEGGSTNEKLFFGSGTQLSVL.

This chain links TRBV2 with TRBJ1-1; D is possibly TRBD1 (6 bases). CDR1 and CDR2 (germline): SNHLY, FYNNEI. This CDR3 has 15 residues. Trimming removed 10 bases from V and 5 bases from J, with 23 bases in between. The CDR3 bases are TGTGCCACAACGCCGGGATGGCTAGGGGGGACTGAAGCTTTCTTT. Translation gives CATTPGWLGGTEAFF.

Comments on this clonotype: One junction end disagrees with the germline gene, perhaps due to a read error. The rearrangement uses TRBV13 and TRBJ2-7; no reliable D call. The V gene's germline CDR1 is PRHDT and CDR2 FYEKMQ (reference sequence). This CDR3 region has 15 residues. The CDR3 DNA reads as TGTGCCAGCAGCCCTCGCGGCCTTAGCTCCAACGAGCAGTACTTC. Protein: CASSPRGLSSNEQYF.

In its sample, this clonotype was seen a few times. V and J are TRBV29-1 and TRBJ2-3; D gene unclear. From germline, CDR1 is SQVTM and CDR2 ANQGSEA. V lost 6 bases to trimming and J lost 7 bases, with 17 bases between them. This CDR3 contains 13 residues. The CDR3 loop is CSVVGLPQNTQYF. The CDR3 bases are TGCAGCGTGGTGGGCCTCCCGCAGAATACGCAGTATTTT.

This clonotype was detected ten times or more. The rearrangement joins TRBV29-1 to TRBJ1-5; D gene uncertain. There are 16 residues in the CDR3. CDR1 is SQVTM and CDR2 is ANQGSEA in the germline V gene. V dropped 4 bases and J dropped 0 bases, with 16 bases sitting between them. This CDR3 is CSVVLVGDYSNQPQHF. The DNA for the CDR3 is TGCAGCGTTGTGTTAGTCGGCGATTATAGCAATCAGCCCCAGCATTTT.

As to this clonotype: A much larger clone lies one base from this, so it may be a read error. The chain has TRBV7-8 and TRBJ1-5, with D maybe TRBD1 (5 bases). Germline V gene data show CDR1 as SGHVS and CDR2 as FQNEAQ. The CDR3 has 15 residues. CDR3 in DNA: TGTGCCAGCAGCTTAGGGACATCTAGCAATCAGCTCCAGCATTTT. Protein sequence: CASSLGTSSNQLQHF. The whole variable domain, remainder taken from reference TRBV7-8 and TRBJ1-5, is GAGVSQSPRYKVAKRGQDVALRCDPISGHVSLFWYQQALGQGPEFLTYFQNEAQLDKSGLPSDRFFAERPEGSVSTLKIQRTQQEDSAVYLCASSLGTSSNQLQHFGDGTRLSIL.

In its sample, this clonotype was seen many times. The J gene is TRBJ2-7, the V gene TRBV4-2, with D possibly matching TRBD1 (5 bases). Trimming stripped 0 bases from V and 1 base from J, with 10 bases between. Germline loops: CDR1 LGHNA, CDR2 YNFKEQ. CDR3 size: 15 residues. DNA of the CDR3: TGTGCCAGCAGCCAAGATGGGGCAGGGTCCTACGAGCAGTACTTC. It specifies CASSQDGAGSYEQYF.

J is TRBJ2-7 and V is TRBV6-2 or TRBV6-3; 7 nucleotides align to TRBD1. From germline, CDR1 is MNHEY and CDR2 SVGEGT. The V segment lost 1 base and the J segment 3 bases; nucleotides outside the gene matches: 3. The CDR3 sequence is 14 residues long. The CDR3 loop reads CASSYYRQGYEQYF. The CDR3 nucleotides are TGTGCCAGCAGTTACTATCGACAGGGCTACGAGCAGTACTTC.